The 15 T cell receptor beta chains given below trace back to one sample, sequenced in a study of low-dose radiotherapy and immunotherapy resistance in tumors. Time point given: before trial treatment. With TRAV- and TRBV-specific primers, first-strand cDNA was made, covering the alpha and beta chains. TCRs were put through approximately 20 PCR cycles of amplification with Phusion. A constant-region primer and the V-primer adapter served as the primer pair. A single record per CDR3 protein comes from TCRdb applying MiXCR to the reads. The sample shows 35,000 to 45,000 distinct CDR3 sequences, less than 40% of them seen only once. This specimen consisted of PBMCs, obtained before treatment. These receptors came from a male donor with gallbladder cancer.

This clonotype came up many times. V and J are TRBV25-1 and TRBJ1-1; D is ambiguous. The length of the CDR3 is 13 residues. Germline-derived CDR1 and CDR2 are MGHDK and SYGVNS. The V and J ends lost 2 bases and 11 bases respectively, with 15 bases between them. CDR3 loop: CASSESSNPSAFF. For the CDR3, the DNA is TGTGCCAGCAGTGAAAGCAGCAACCCCTCGGCTTTCTTT.

This clonotype has just a few counts. The rearrangement links TRBV30 to TRBJ1-1; 7 nucleotides align to TRBD1. V gave up 3 bases and J gave up 7 bases; unmatched junction bases: 5. The germline V gene has CDR1 GTSNPN and CDR2 SVGIG (reference sequence). The CDR3 is 12 residues long. The CDR3 loop is CAWSGRGIEAFF. The DNA for the CDR3 is TGTGCCTGGAGCGGCAGGGGGATTGAAGCTTTCTTT.

This clonotype was detected ten times or more. J is TRBJ2-2 and V is TRBV5-4; 12 positions agree with TRBD2. The germline gives CDR1 SGHNT, CDR2 YYREEE (reference sequence). The V and J ends lost 0 bases and 4 bases, in that order; junction bases with no gene match: 4. The CDR3 spans 17 residues. CDR3 DNA sequence: TGTGCCAGCAGCTTGGGGCTAGCGGGGGGGTCCACCGGGGAGCTGTTTTTT. Protein: CASSLGLAGGSTGELFF.

This clonotype was recorded many times. The rearrangement links TRBV4-1 to TRBJ2-7; 8 bases fit TRBD2. Germline V CDR1 and CDR2: MGHRA, YSYEKL. With V trimmed by 0 bases and J by 3 bases, 10 bases remained unmatched. The CDR3 consists of 17 residues. The CDR3 spells CASSQDRGSGSYYEQYF. Here the CDR3 DNA reads TGCGCCAGCAGCCAAGATCGGGGAAGCGGGAGTTACTACGAGCAGTACTTC.

This clonotype came up many times. The rearrangement joins TRBV4-2 to TRBJ2-5; D gene ambiguous. This CDR3 has 13 amino acids. The ends were cut back, 4 bases at V and 4 bases at J, with 10 bases in the middle. From germline, CDR1 is LGHNA and CDR2 YNFKEQ. The CDR3 DNA follows: TGTGCCAGCAGCCCTAGTATCCGAGAGACCCAGTACTTC. It is translated as CASSPSIRETQYF.

In its sample, this clonotype was seen many times. The CDR3 reads CASSLGVMYEQYF. In DNA form, the CDR3 reads TGTGCCAGCAGTTTGGGGGTAATGTACGAGCAGTACTTC. The chain links TRBV27 to TRBJ2-7; tentatively, D is TRBD1 or TRBD2 (5 bases each). Germline CDR1 MNHEY, CDR2 SMNVEV (reference sequence). The CDR3 spans 13 residues. With 3 bases removed from V and 4 bases from J, the gap between germline ends came to 10 bases.

The CDR3: CASRRNRGLNTGELFF. The CDR3 DNA sequence: TGTGCCAGCAGGAGGAACAGGGGCCTAAACACCGGGGAGCTGTTTTTT. This sequence joins TRBV28 and TRBJ2-2, with 7 bases fitting TRBD1. V lost 6 bases to trimming and J lost 2 bases; unmatched junction nucleotides: 9. Germline CDR1 MDHEN, CDR2 SYDVKM. The CDR3 totals 16 residues.

This clonotype occurred many times. This CDR3 reads CASSLLRQAGANVLTF. For the CDR3, the DNA is TGTGCCAGCAGCTTACTACGACAGGCTGGGGCCAACGTCCTGACTTTC. The chain carries TRBV7-9 and TRBJ2-6, with D perhaps matching TRBD1 (6 bases). Trimming shortened V by 2 bases and J by 2 bases, and 10 bases separated the two germline ends. Germline CDR1 SEHNR, CDR2 FQNEAQ (reference sequence). This CDR3 contains 16 residues.

At least ten counts were recorded for this clonotype. The gene calls are TRBV5-6 and TRBJ2-5, with 8 bases identical to TRBD1. J gave up 5 bases and V 1 base, and 7 bases lay outside the gene matches. The CDR3 spans 15 residues. The germline CDR1 and CDR2 sequences are SGHDT and YYEEEE. In nucleotides, the CDR3 is TGTGCCAGCAGCTTGAACAGGGGGATGATTGAGACCCAGTACTTC. This gives the protein CASSLNRGMIETQYF.

This clonotype has ten or more counts. This chain joins TRBV20-1 and TRBJ2-5, with D perhaps TRBD1 (8 bases). V lost 6 bases, J lost 1 base, and 24 bases lay in between. There are 17 residues in the CDR3. Germline lookup yields CDR1 DFQATT and CDR2 SNEGSKA (reference sequence). CDR3: CSASGGGGFRVQETQYF. CDR3 nucleotides: TGCAGTGCCTCAGGGGGCGGGGGCTTTAGGGTCCAAGAGACCCAGTACTTC.

This clonotype was recorded many times. This rearrangement joins TRBV20-1 to TRBJ1-1; no clear D gene. This CDR3 contains 12 residues. Trimming pared 3 bases from V and 4 bases from J, leaving 9 bases between. Looked up from germline, CDR1 is DFQATT and CDR2 is SNEGSKA (reference sequence). CDR3 DNA sequence: TGCAGTGCTAGTCCACGGGTCACTGAAGCTTTCTTT. This gives the protein CSASPRVTEAFF.

This clonotype is medium-sized (0.01 to 0.1%) in the sample. V usage is TRBV28 and J usage is TRBJ2-2; D unresolved. The length of the CDR3 is 16 residues. Germline CDR1 and CDR2: MDHEN and SYDVKM. Trimming took off 4 bases at V and 3 bases at J, with 15 bases between the two ends. The CDR3 loop is CASSSLWASDTGELFF. The CDR3 nucleotides read TGTGCCAGCAGTTCCCTTTGGGCCAGTGACACCGGGGAGCTGTTTTTT. Using reference TRBV28 and TRBJ2-2 for the parts outside the CDR3, the full variable domain is DVKVTQSSRYLVKRTGEKVFLECVQDMDHENMFWYRQDPGLGLRLIYFSYDVKMKEKGDIPEGYSVSREKKERFSLILESASTNQTSMYLCASSSLWASDTGELFFGEGSRLTVL.

The chain couples TRBV6-2 or TRBV6-3 to TRBJ1-5, with D possibly TRBD1 on 5 matching bases. Germline CDR1 and CDR2: MNHEY and SVGEGT. This CDR3 is 12 amino acids long. Deletions cut 5 bases from V and 13 bases from J, with 15 bases between. CDR3 residues: CASSEGGAKQHF. The CDR3 DNA reads as TGTGCCAGCAGTGAAGGAGGGGCAAAGCAGCATTTT.

This clonotype was seen many times. This chain links TRBV21-1 with TRBJ2-3; the listed D gene, TRBD2, was not tested against the DNA. TRBV21-1 is recorded as a pseudogene. The CDR3 has 16 residues. CDR3 in amino acids: CASSKMRREGPDTQYF. The DNA of the CDR3 is TGTGCCAGCAGCAAAATGAGGCGGGAGGGCCCAGATACGCAGTATTTT.

This clonotype was observed many times. V usage is TRBV11-2 and J usage is TRBJ2-3; 7 bases are a match to TRBD1. Trimming at V came to 5 bases and at J to 5 bases, leaving 7 bases not matched to a gene. The CDR3 length is 14 residues. Germline loops: CDR1 SGHAT, CDR2 FQNNGV. This CDR3 reads CASSRPRQGDTQYF. In DNA form, the CDR3 reads TGTGCCAGCAGCCGACCCCGACAGGGAGATACGCAGTATTTT. The whole variable domain, remainder taken from reference TRBV11-2 and TRBJ2-3, is EAGVAQSPRYKIIEKRQSVAFWCNPISGHATLYWYQQILGQGPKLLIQFQNNGVVDDSQLPKDRFSAERLKGVDSTLKIQPAKLEDSAVYLCASSRPRQGDTQYFGPGTRLTVL.